This TCR beta chain comes out of a study of molecular identifiers for immune sequencing clone quantification. TCRdb reprocessed the PCR reads with MiXCR, giving one entry per CDR3 protein. The sample contains about 510,000 distinct CDR3 sequences, roughly a fifth of which appear only once. Libraries of naive CD8 T cells were made from 20,000 to 1,000,000 sorted cells. They used 10%, 30% or 50% RNA. Naive CD8 T cells were sorted, and the gate applied was CD8+CD4-CCR7+CD45RA+. The CDR3 consists of 15 residues. V was shortened by 6 bases and J by 1 base, with 12 bases between the two germline ends. The germline V gene encodes CDR1 SGHVS and CDR2 FNYEAQ. Study-level results: Underestimation of highly expanded clone sizes could arise where identical TCR molecules share a barcode. Amid around 980,000 naive cells, spiked Jurkat TCR RNA from one cell was reportedly still detectable.

On this clonotype itself: Its antigen is currently unknown.

V usage is TRBV7-6 and J usage is TRBJ2-2, with D tentatively TRBD1 or TRBD2 (6 bases each). The sequence was obtained from a human donor in good health. Some libraries in this study had Jurkat cell RNA spiked in. The sequencing sample was made of naive CD8+ T cells from blood, with Jurkat cell RNA spiked in. Stated subset: FACS-sorted CD8+CD4-CCR7+CD45RA+ naive T cells. The CDR3 DNA reads TGTGCCAGCAGGAGGGGGGCGGTGAACACCGGGGAGCTGTTTTTT. This gives the protein CASRRGAVNTGELFF.